This is a list of T cell receptor beta chains from one sample in a study of shared clonotypes between healthy human individuals. The protocol was immunoSEQ multiplex PCR, while the TCRdb copy is restricted to in-frame clones and leaves out a portion. The top ten clones hold 30% to 40% of a sample with some 700,000 clones, roughly 88% of them seen once. Sample: memory CD8+ T cells from PBMCs. The receptor set was obtained from a man aged 18 to 35 in good health. Some clones in this sample may be carry-over from other donors' samples. CDR3s include the opening cysteine and the closing phenylalanine or tryptophan. D genes are given only for firm matches. For some rows the clone size is stated as once, few or many, or as a class when expanded; others skip it.

V gene: TRBV12-5
clone size: .
J gene: TRBJ2-7
D gene: .
CDR3 DNA: TGTGCTAGTGCCCGGGATACTATCTACGAGCAGTACTTC
CDR3 protein: CASARDTIYEQYF

V gene: TRBV15
clone size: once
J gene: TRBJ2-1
D gene: TRBD2
CDR3 DNA: TGTGCCACCAGCAGCCTAGTCTGGGGACTAGCGGGAAGCAATGAGCAGTTCTTC
CDR3 protein: CATSSLVWGLAGSNEQFF

V gene: TRBV11-2
clone size: .
J gene: TRBJ2-7
D gene: .
CDR3 DNA: TGTGCCAGCAGCTTAGAGTTGCGGGACGTGGGAGACGAGCAGTACTTC
CDR3 protein: CASSLELRDVGDEQYF

V gene: TRBV27
clone size: once
J gene: TRBJ1-1
D gene: .
CDR3 DNA: TGTGCCAGCAGTGCCCGGGACACTTGGGCCGGGGGCACTGAAGCTTTCTTT
CDR3 protein: CASSARDTWAGGTEAFF

V gene: TRBV4-1
clone size: .
J gene: TRBJ2-7
D gene: TRBD1
CDR3 DNA: TGCGCCAGCAGCTTCCGACAGGGTCCCTACGAGCAGTACTTC
CDR3 protein: CASSFRQGPYEQYF

V gene: TRBV5-4
clone size: .
J gene: TRBJ2-5
D gene: TRBD2
CDR3 DNA: TGTGCCAGCAGCTATACTAGCGGGCAAGAGACCCAGTACTTC
CDR3 protein: CASSYTSGQETQYF

V gene: TRBV18
clone size: .
J gene: TRBJ2-1
D gene: .
CDR3 DNA: TGTGCCAGCTTTTCAAACAATGAGCAGTTCTTC
CDR3 protein: CASFSNNEQFF

V gene: TRBV30
clone size: few
J gene: TRBJ2-1
D gene: TRBD2
CDR3 DNA: TGTGCCTGGGGTAGTTCGACTAGCGGGAGAGAGTTCTTC
CDR3 protein: CAWGSSTSGREFF

V gene: TRBV4-1
clone size: .
J gene: TRBJ2-7
D gene: TRBD1
CDR3 DNA: TGCGCCAGCAGCCAACCCCTCAGGGGGACCCTGACAGGCGAGCAGTACTTC
CDR3 protein: CASSQPLRGTLTGEQYF

V gene: TRBV27
clone size: .
J gene: TRBJ1-6
D gene: .
CDR3 DNA: TGTGCCAGCAGTTTAAGGGGTTCACCCCTCCACTTT
CDR3 protein: CASSLRGSPLHF

V gene: TRBV27
clone size: .
J gene: TRBJ2-7
D gene: TRBD2
CDR3 DNA: TGTGCCAGCAGATCAGGACTAGTACCCTACGAGCAGTACTTC
CDR3 protein: CASRSGLVPYEQYF

V gene: TRBV19
clone size: .
J gene: TRBJ2-5
D gene: TRBD2
CDR3 DNA: TGTGCCAGTAGCCCTAGGACTAGCGGAGAGACCCAGTACTTC
CDR3 protein: CASSPRTSGETQYF

V gene: TRBV27
clone size: once
J gene: TRBJ1-3
D gene: TRBD1
CDR3 DNA: TGTGCCAGCAGGTCACAGGGGTCTGGAAACACCATATATTTT
CDR3 protein: CASRSQGSGNTIYF

V gene: TRBV18
clone size: .
J gene: TRBJ1-5
D gene: .
CDR3 DNA: TGTGCCAGCTCATCACAGGGAACTCAGCCCCAGCATTTT
CDR3 protein: CASSSQGTQPQHF

V gene: TRBV27
clone size: .
J gene: TRBJ2-2
D gene: TRBD1
CDR3 DNA: TGTGCCAGCACCTCCCGGGACAGGGAGGGCGGGGAGCTGTTTTTT
CDR3 protein: CASTSRDREGGELFF

V gene: TRBV28
clone size: .
J gene: TRBJ2-7
D gene: .
CDR3 DNA: .
CDR3 protein: CASSFLAGLTYEQYF

V gene: TRBV10-2
clone size: .
J gene: TRBJ2-1
D gene: TRBD1
CDR3 DNA: TGCGCCAGCCGGGACAGGGGCATGAATGAGCAGTTCTTC
CDR3 protein: CASRDRGMNEQFF

V gene: TRBV5-1
clone size: .
J gene: TRBJ1-1
D gene: .
CDR3 DNA: TGCGCCAGCAGCTTGTTGGGGGGGTCGAACACTGAAGCTTTCTTT
CDR3 protein: CASSLLGGSNTEAFF